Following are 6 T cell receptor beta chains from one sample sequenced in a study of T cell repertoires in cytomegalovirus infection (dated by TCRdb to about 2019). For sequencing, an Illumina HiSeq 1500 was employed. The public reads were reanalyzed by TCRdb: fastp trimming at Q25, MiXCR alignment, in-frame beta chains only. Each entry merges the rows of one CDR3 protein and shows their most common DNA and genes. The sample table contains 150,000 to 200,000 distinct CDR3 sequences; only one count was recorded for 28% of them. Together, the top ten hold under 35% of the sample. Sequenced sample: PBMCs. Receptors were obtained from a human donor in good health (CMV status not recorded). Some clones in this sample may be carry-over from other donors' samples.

The CDR3 region has the DNA TGTGCCAGCAGCTTAGGGGGGACAGGCCGGGGCACCATATATTTT. Protein: CASSLGGTGRGTIYF. The V call is TRBV7-2, the J call TRBJ1-3; 8 bases fit TRBD1. V lost 1 base, J lost 9 bases, and 8 bases stayed unmatched. The CDR3 has 15 amino acids. Germline CDR1 SGHTA, CDR2 FQGNSA.

CDR3 region: CASSYLGGNYGYTF. In DNA, the CDR3 is TGTGCCAGCAGTTATCTCGGTGGTAACTATGGCTACACCTTC. The chain uses TRBV7-2 and TRBJ1-2; no clear D gene. V lost 6 bases and J 1 base, leaving 12 bases between the germline ends. Germline V gives CDR1 SGHTA, CDR2 FQGNSA. CDR3 length: 14 amino acids. Looking up the rest from reference TRBV7-2 and TRBJ1-2 gives the full variable domain: GAGVSQSPSNKVTEKGKDVELRCDPISGHTALYWYRQSLGQGLEFLIYFQGNSAPDKSGLPSDRFSAERTGGSVSTLTIQRTQQEDSAVYLCASSYLGGNYGYTFGSGTRLTVV.

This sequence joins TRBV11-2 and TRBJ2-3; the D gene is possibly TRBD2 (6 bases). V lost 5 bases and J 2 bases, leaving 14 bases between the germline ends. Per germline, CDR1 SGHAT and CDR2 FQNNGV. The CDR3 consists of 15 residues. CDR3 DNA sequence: TGTGCCAGCAGCGCGGGACTCCCTTTCACAGATACGCAGTATTTT. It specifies CASSAGLPFTDTQYF.

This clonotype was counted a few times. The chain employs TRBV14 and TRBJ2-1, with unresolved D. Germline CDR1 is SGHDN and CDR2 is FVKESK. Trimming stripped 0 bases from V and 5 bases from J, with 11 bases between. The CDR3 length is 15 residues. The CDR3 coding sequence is TGTGCCAGCAGCCAAGACATGGGCCTAGACAATGAGCAGTTCTTC. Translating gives CASSQDMGLDNEQFF.

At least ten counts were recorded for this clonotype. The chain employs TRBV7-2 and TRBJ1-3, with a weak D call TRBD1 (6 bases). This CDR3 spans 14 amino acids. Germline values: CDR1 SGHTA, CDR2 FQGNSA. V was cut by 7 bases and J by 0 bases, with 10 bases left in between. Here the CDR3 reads CASNLDSSGNTIYF. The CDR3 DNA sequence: TGTGCCAGCAATTTGGACAGCTCTGGAAACACCATATATTTT.

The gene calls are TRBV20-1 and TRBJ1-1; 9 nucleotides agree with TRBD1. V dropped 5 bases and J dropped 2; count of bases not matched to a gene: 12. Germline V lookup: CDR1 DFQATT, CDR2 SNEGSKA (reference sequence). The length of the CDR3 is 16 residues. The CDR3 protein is CSAPRPGTGLNTEAFF. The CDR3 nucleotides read TGCAGTGCTCCACGTCCCGGGACAGGGCTAAACACTGAAGCTTTCTTT.